A single sample is the source of the 15 T cell receptor beta chains below, sequenced in a study of shared clonotypes between healthy human individuals. The method was immunoSEQ multiplex PCR; TCRdb's version includes in-frame clones alone and lacks a portion of them. The sample has hundreds of thousands of clones, around 67% seen once; the top ten hold approximately 10%. The sample comprised memory CD4+ T cells sorted from blood. Subset meaning: CD45RA-negative fraction. These TCRs come from a man aged 25-45 years in good health.

The chain combines TRBV7-2 with TRBJ2-2; D uncertain. This CDR3 is 13 amino acids long. CDR1 SGHTA and CDR2 FQGNSA come from the germline V gene. Trimming pared 1 base from V and 6 bases from J, leaving 6 bases between. The CDR3 DNA reads TGTGCCAGCAGCTTAGAAGGACCCGGGGAGCTGTTTTTT. Its protein product is CASSLEGPGELFF.

This clone was picked up a small number of times. V gene TRBV7-2 combines with J gene TRBJ2-1; no reliable D call. The ends were cut back, 6 bases at V and 5 bases at J, with 5 bases in the middle. The CDR3 extends over 11 amino acids. In germline, CDR1 is SGHTA, CDR2 FQGNSA. The CDR3 DNA reads as TGTGCCAGCAGGCGAGACAATGAGCAGTTCTTC. Its protein is CASRRDNEQFF.

The rearrangement uses TRBV5-5 and TRBJ1-2, with 7 bases matching TRBD1. V shed 4 bases and J 8 bases; nucleotides not matched to a gene: 14. In germline, CDR1 is SGHKS, CDR2 YYEKEE (reference sequence). This CDR3 has 15 residues. The chain's CDR3 is CASSPEKGRGNGYTF. In nucleotides, the CDR3 is TGTGCCAGCAGCCCAGAAAAGGGCAGGGGGAACGGCTACACCTTC.

The chain carries TRBV6-1 and TRBJ2-7; D perhaps matches TRBD2 (5 bases). The CDR3 extends over 13 amino acids. Between the trimmed V and J ends, which lost 6 bases and 3 bases, there was a span of 12 bases. Germline V gives CDR1 MNHNS, CDR2 SASEGT. CDR3 sequence reads: CASSRPGIYEQYF. The CDR3 DNA reads as TGTGCCAGCAGCCGACCCGGGATCTACGAGCAGTACTTC.

The table lists this clone with a few counts. The chain recombines TRBV5-6 with TRBJ2-7; D is ambiguous. CDR3 length: 14 amino acids. V lost 0 bases and J lost 1, with 8 bases in between. CDR1 SGHDT and CDR2 YYEEEE come from the germline V gene. The CDR3 sequence: CASSLVPDSYEQYF. DNA for the CDR3: TGTGCCAGCAGCTTGGTGCCGGATTCCTACGAGCAGTACTTC.

About this clone itself: Other nucleotide sequences in the sample specify the same CDR3. The CDR3 loop reads CASSPRRGTGELFF. In DNA, the CDR3 is TGTGCCAGCAGTCCCCGACGGGGCACCGGGGAGCTGTTTTTT. The chain joins TRBV28 to TRBJ2-2; TRBD2 might be the D (5 bases). From germline, CDR1 is MDHEN and CDR2 SYDVKM. The length of the CDR3 is 14 residues. Trimming took 5 bases from V and 4 from J, leaving 11 bases between them.

This chain joins TRBV6-4 and TRBJ2-7; 8 nucleotides agree with TRBD2. The CDR3 length is 14 residues. Germline assignment: CDR1 MRHNA and CDR2 SNTAGT. J lost 4 bases, V lost 3 bases, and 5 bases had no gene match. The CDR3 DNA reads TGTGCCAGCAGTGATCACGGGAGGGAATACGAGCAGTACTTC. The encoded protein is CASSDHGREYEQYF.

The V call is TRBV11-1, the J call TRBJ2-3; the D gene is possibly TRBD1 (6 bases). CDR3 length equals 13 residues. V gave up 6 bases and J gave up 4 bases, with 11 bases separating them. Germline CDR1 is SGHAT and CDR2 is FQDESV (reference sequence). This chain's CDR3 is CASSDRFPDTQYF. CDR3 nucleotide sequence: TGTGCCAGCAGTGACAGGTTCCCAGATACGCAGTATTTT.

The V call is TRBV12-5, the J call TRBJ2-3; a weak D match, TRBD1 (6 bases). The CDR3 totals 15 residues. V was cut by 2 bases and J by 6 bases, with 15 bases left in between. Germline V gene data show CDR1 as LGHNT and CDR2 as FRNRAP. The CDR3 sequence is CASGLSQGKGDTQYF. For the CDR3, the DNA is TGTGCTAGTGGTTTGTCGCAGGGGAAGGGTGATACGCAGTATTTT.

The chain links TRBV7-2 to TRBJ2-4, with D perhaps TRBD2 (5 bases). CDR3 length: 13 residues. Trimming pared 6 bases from V and 1 base from J, leaving 7 bases between. Germline V gene lookup returns CDR1 SGHTA and CDR2 FQGNSA. The CDR3 DNA reads TGTGCCAGCAGGCCGGGGGCCAAAAACATTCAGTACTTC. This codes for CASRPGAKNIQYF.

The chain carries TRBV7-9 and TRBJ1-3; TRBD1 is a possible D gene (6 bases). Germline values: CDR1 SEHNR, CDR2 FQNEAQ (reference sequence). The CDR3 loop spans 18 amino acids. V was cut by 5 bases and J by 4 bases, with 24 bases left in between. In DNA form, the CDR3 reads TGTGCCAGCAGCACCGTTAGGGGCACAGGGAGCGGAGGAAACACCATATATTTT. Protein sequence: CASSTVRGTGSGGNTIYF.

J is TRBJ1-2 and V is TRBV7-2, with 9 nucleotides matching TRBD1. Losses at the gene ends were 2 bases for V and 2 bases for J; bases not matched to a gene: 15. The CDR3 runs 19 residues. Looked up from germline, CDR1 is SGHTA and CDR2 is FQGNSA. The CDR3 loop reads CASSLLQGAVHVGNYGYTF. CDR3 DNA sequence: TGTGCCAGCAGCTTACTACAGGGGGCGGTTCACGTAGGGAACTATGGCTACACCTTC.

This clone was seen a handful of times. The rearrangement uses TRBV6-5 and TRBJ2-2; D possibly matches TRBD1 or TRBD2 (6 bases each). CDR1 is MNHEY, CDR2 SVGAGI, per germline. Between the trimmed V and J ends, which lost 7 bases and 5 bases, there was a span of 14 bases. This CDR3 has 14 amino acids. The CDR3, as DNA: TGTGCCAGCACTCGGGGGCCGGCGACCGGGGAGCTGTTTTTT. It codes for CASTRGPATGELFF.

The chain links TRBV5-1 to TRBJ2-5; no reliable D call. Trimming removed 0 bases at V and 0 bases at J, with 6 bases between. CDR3 size: 14 residues. Germline V gene data show CDR1 as SGHRS and CDR2 as YFSETQ. The CDR3 DNA sequence: TGCGCCAGCAGCTTGGTGGGAAACCAAGAGACCCAGTACTTC. Amino acid sequence: CASSLVGNQETQYF.

This rearrangement joins TRBV7-9 to TRBJ2-7, with D perhaps TRBD1 (6 bases). Germline assignment: CDR1 SEHNR and CDR2 FQNEAQ (reference sequence). The CDR3 consists of 16 residues. Trimming removed 5 bases from V and 5 bases from J, with 22 bases in between. CDR3 DNA: TGTGCCAGCAGCCCCAAGGACAGCGAAGCCCCCCACGAGCAGTACTTC. Protein: CASSPKDSEAPHEQYF.